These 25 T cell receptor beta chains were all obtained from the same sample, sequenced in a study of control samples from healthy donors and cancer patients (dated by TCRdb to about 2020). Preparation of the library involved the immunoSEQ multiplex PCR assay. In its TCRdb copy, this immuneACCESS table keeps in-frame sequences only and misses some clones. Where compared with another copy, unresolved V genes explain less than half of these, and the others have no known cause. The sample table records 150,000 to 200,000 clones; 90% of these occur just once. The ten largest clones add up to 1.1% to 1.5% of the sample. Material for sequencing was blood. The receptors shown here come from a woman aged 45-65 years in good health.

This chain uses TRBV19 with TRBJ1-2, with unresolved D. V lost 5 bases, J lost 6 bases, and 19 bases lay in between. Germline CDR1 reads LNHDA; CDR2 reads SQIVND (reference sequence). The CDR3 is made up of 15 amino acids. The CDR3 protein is CASSQLVNLADGYTF. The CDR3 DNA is TGTGCCAGTAGTCAACTCGTGAATTTGGCGGATGGCTACACCTTC.

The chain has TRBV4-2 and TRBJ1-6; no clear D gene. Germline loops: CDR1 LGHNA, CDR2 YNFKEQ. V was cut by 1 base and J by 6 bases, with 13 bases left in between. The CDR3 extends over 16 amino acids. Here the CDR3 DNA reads TGTGCCAGCAGCCAAGTAGCGACTCCGCTTAATTCACCCCTCCACTTT. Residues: CASSQVATPLNSPLHF.

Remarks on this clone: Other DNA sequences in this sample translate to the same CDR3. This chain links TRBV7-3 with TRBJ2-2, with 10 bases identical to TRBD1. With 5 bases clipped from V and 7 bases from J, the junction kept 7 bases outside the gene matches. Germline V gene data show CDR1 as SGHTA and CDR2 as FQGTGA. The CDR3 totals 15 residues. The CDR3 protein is CASSLTGGSSGELFF. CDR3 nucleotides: TGTGCCAGCAGCCTGACAGGGGGCTCGAGCGGGGAGCTGTTTTTT.

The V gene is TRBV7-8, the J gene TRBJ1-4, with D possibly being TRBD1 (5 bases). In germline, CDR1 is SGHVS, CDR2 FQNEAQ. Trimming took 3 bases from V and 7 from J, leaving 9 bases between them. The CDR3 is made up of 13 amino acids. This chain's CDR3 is CASSFRDGEKLFF. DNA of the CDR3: TGTGCCAGCAGCTTCCGGGACGGTGAAAAACTGTTTTTT.

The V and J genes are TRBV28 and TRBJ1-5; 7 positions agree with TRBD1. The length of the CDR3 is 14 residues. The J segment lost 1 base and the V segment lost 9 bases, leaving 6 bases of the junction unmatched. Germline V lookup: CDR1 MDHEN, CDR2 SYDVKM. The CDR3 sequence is CASRPGQSNQPQHF. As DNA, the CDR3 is TGTGCCAGTCGCCCGGGACAGAGCAATCAGCCCCAGCATTTT.

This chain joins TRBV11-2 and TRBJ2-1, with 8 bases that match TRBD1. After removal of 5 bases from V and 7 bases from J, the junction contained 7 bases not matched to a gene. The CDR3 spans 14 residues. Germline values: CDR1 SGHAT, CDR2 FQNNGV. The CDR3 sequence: CASSPRTGQNEQFF. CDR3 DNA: TGTGCCAGCAGCCCGCGGACAGGGCAGAATGAGCAGTTCTTC.

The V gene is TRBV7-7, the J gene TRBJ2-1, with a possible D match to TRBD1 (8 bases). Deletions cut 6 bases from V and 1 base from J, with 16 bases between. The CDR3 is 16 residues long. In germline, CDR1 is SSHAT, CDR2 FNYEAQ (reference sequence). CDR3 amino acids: CASSSTGGESYNEQFF. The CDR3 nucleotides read TGTGCCAGCAGTTCAACAGGGGGGGAGTCCTACAATGAGCAGTTCTTC.

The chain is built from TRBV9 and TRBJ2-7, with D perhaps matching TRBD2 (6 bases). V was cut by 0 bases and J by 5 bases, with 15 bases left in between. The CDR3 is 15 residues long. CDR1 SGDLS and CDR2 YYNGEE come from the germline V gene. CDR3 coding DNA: TGTGCCAGCAGCGTAGACCCAGGAGGGAGCCACGAGCAGTACTTC. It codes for CASSVDPGGSHEQYF.

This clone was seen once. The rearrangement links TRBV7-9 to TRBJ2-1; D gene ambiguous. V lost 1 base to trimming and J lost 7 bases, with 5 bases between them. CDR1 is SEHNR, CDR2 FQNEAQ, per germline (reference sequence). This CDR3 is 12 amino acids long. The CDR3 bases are TGTGCCAGCAGCTTAGGAGTAAATGAGCAGTTCTTC. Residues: CASSLGVNEQFF.

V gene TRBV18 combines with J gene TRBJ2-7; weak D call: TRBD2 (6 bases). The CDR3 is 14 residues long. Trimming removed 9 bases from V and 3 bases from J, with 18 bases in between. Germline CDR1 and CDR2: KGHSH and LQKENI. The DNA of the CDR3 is TGTGCCAGTTCCCGATTGGAGGGCGGCTACGAGCAGTACTTC. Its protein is CASSRLEGGYEQYF. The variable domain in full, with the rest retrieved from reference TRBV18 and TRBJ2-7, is NAGVMQNPRHLVRRRGQEARLRCSPMKGHSHVYWYRQLPEEGLKFMVYLQKENIIDESGMPKERFSAEFPKEGPSILRIQQVVRGDSAAYFCASSRLEGGYEQYFGPGTRLTVT.

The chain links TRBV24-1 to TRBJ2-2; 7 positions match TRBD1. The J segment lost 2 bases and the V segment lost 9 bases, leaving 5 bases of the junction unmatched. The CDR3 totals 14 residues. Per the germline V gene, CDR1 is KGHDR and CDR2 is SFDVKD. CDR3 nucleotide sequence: TGTGCCACCTATGACAGGGTAAACACCGGGGAGCTGTTTTTT. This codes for CATYDRVNTGELFF.

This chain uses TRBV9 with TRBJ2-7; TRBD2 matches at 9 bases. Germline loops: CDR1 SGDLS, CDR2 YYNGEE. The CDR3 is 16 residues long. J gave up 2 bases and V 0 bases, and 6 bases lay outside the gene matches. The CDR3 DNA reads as TGTGCCAGCAGCGTAGGGTCTAGCGGGGTCACCTACGAGCAGTACTTC. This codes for CASSVGSSGVTYEQYF.

The CDR3: CATRENTGEAFF. The DNA of the CDR3 is TGTGCCACCAGGGAAAACACAGGGGAAGCTTTCTTT. This chain links TRBV24-1 with TRBJ1-1; possibly TRBD1 for D (6 bases). The CDR3 contains 12 residues. With 7 bases removed from V and 8 bases from J, the gap between germline ends came to 13 bases. The germline V gene has CDR1 KGHDR and CDR2 SFDVKD.

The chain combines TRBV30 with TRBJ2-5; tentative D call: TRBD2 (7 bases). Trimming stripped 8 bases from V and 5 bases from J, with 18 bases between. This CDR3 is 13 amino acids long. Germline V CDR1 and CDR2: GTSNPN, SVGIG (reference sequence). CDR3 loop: CAGGARERETQYF. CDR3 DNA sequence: TGTGCCGGGGGGGCCAGGGAGAGGGAGACCCAGTACTTC.

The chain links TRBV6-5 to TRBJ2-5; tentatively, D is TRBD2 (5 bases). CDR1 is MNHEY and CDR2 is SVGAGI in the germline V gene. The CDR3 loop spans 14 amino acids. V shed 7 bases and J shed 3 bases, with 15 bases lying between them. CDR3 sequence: CASNVGLFKETQYF. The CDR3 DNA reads TGTGCCAGCAATGTAGGACTTTTTAAAGAGACCCAGTACTTC.

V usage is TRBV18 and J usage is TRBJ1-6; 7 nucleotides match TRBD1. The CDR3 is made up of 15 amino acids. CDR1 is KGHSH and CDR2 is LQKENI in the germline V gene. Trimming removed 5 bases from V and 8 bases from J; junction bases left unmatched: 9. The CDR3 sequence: CASSSLGTVDSPLHF. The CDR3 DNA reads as TGTGCCAGCTCATCACTGGGGACAGTAGATTCACCCCTCCACTTT.

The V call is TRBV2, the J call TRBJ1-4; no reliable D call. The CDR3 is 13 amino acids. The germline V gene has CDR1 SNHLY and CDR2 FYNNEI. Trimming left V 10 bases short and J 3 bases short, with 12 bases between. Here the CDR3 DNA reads TGTGCCACCCAAAAGGACGCTAATGAAAAACTGTTTTTT. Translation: CATQKDANEKLFF.

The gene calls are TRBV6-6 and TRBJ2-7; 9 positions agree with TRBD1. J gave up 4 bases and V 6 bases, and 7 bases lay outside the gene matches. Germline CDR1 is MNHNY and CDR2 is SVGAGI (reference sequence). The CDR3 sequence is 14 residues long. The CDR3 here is CASRTGTGQYEQYF. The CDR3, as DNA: TGTGCCAGCAGAACCGGGACAGGGCAGTACGAGCAGTACTTC.

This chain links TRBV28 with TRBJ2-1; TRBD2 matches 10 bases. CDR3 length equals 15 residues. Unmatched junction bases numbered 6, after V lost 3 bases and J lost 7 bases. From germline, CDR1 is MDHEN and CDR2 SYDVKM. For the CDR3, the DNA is TGTGCCAGCAGTTTGAGCGGGAGGGCCAAAAATGAGCAGTTCTTC. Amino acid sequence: CASSLSGRAKNEQFF. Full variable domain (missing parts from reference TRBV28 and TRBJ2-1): DVKVTQSSRYLVKRTGEKVFLECVQDMDHENMFWYRQDPGLGLRLIYFSYDVKMKEKGDIPEGYSVSREKKERFSLILESASTNQTSMYLCASSLSGRAKNEQFFGPGTRLTVL.

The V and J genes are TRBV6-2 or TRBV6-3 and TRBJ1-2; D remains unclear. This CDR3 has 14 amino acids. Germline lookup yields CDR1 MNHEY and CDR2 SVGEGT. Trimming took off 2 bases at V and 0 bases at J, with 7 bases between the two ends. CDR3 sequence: CASSYLDSNYGYTF. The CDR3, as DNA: TGTGCCAGCAGTTACCTGGATTCTAACTATGGCTACACCTTC.

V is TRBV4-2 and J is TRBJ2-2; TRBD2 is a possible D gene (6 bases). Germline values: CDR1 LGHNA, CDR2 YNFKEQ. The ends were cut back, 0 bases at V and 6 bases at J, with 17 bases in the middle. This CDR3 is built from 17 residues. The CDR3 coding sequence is TGTGCCAGCAGCCAAGAGGGTACGGGGAGGAGGCCCGGGGAGCTGTTTTTT. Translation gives CASSQEGTGRRPGELFF.

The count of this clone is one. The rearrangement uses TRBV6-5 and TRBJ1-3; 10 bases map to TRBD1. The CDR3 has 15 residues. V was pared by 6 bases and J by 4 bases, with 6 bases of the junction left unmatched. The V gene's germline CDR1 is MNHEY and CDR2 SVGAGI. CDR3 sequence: CASSSGQGWGNTIYF. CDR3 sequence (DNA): TGTGCCAGCAGCTCGGGACAGGGGTGGGGAAACACCATATATTTT.

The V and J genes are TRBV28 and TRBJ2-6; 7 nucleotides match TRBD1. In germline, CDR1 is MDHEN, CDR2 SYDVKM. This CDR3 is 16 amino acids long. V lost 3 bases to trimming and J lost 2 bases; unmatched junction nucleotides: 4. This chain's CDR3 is CASSFHRGTGANVLTF. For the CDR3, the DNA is TGTGCCAGCAGTTTCCACAGGGGTACTGGGGCCAACGTCCTGACTTTC.

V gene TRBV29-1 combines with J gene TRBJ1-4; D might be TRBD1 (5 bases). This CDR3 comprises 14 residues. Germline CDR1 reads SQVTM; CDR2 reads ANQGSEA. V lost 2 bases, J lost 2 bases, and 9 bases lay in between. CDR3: CSVEQRGTNEKLFF. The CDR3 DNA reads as TGCAGCGTTGAACAGAGGGGTACTAATGAAAAACTGTTTTTT.

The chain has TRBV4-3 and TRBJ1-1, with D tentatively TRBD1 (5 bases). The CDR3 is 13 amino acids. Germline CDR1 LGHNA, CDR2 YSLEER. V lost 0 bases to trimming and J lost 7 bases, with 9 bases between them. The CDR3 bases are TGCGCCAGCAGCCAAGATTCGGGGCTTGAAGCTTTCTTT. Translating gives CASSQDSGLEAFF.